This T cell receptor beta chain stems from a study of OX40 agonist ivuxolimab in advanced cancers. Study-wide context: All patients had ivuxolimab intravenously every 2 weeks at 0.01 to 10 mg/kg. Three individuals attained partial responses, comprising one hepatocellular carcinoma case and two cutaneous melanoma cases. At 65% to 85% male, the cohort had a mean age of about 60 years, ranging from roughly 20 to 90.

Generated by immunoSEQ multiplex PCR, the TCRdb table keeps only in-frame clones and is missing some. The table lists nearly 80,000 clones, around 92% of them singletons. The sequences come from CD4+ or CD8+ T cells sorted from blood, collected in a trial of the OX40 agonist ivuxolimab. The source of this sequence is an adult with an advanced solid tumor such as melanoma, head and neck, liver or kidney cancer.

The CDR3 reads CASSPGGGFGNTIYF. The CDR3 bases are TGTGCCAGCAGTCCTGGGGGGGGCTTTGGAAACACCATATATTTT. The chain combines TRBV28 with TRBJ1-3; the D gene is possibly TRBD1 (6 bases). Between the trimmed V and J ends, which lost 5 bases and 3 bases, there was a span of 14 bases. This CDR3 comprises 15 residues. Germline V gives CDR1 MDHEN, CDR2 SYDVKM.